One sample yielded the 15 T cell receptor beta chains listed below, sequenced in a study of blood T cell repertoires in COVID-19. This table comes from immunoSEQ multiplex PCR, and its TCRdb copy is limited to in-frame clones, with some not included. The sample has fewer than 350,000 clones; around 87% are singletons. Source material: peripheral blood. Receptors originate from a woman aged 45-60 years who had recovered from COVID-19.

CDR3 bases: TGTGCCAGCAGCTTAAGGCCAAACACCGGGGAGCTGTTTTTT. Its protein product is CASSLRPNTGELFF. The chain combines TRBV7-3 with TRBJ2-2; D gene ambiguous. The CDR3 is made up of 14 amino acids. V dropped 1 base and J dropped 2 bases, with 5 bases sitting between them. The germline gives CDR1 SGHTA, CDR2 FQGTGA. The whole variable domain, remainder taken from reference TRBV7-3 and TRBJ2-2, is GAGVSQTPSNKVTEKGKYVELRCDPISGHTALYWYRQSLGQGPEFLIYFQGTGAADDSGLPNDRFFAVRPEGSVSTLKIQRTERGDSAVYLCASSLRPNTGELFFGEGSRLTVL.

The CDR3 bases are TGTGCCAGCACCCTAAACCCGGGACAGGGATATGGCTACACCTTC. Protein sequence: CASTLNPGQGYGYTF. This chain connects TRBV7-2 to TRBJ1-2, with TRBD1 identical over 9 bases. After removal of 7 bases from V and 5 bases from J, the junction contained 11 bases not matched to a gene. Germline assignment: CDR1 SGHTA and CDR2 FQGNSA. The CDR3 is 15 amino acids. The full variable domain, in which reference TRBV7-2 and TRBJ1-2 provide the parts outside the CDR3, is GAGVSQSPSNKVTEKGKDVELRCDPISGHTALYWYRQSLGQGLEFLIYFQGNSAPDKSGLPSDRFSAERTGGSVSTLTIQRTQQEDSAVYLCASTLNPGQGYGYTFGSGTRLTVV.

The CDR3: CASSIRSPGNTIYF. The CDR3 coding sequence is TGTGCCAGCAGTATAAGGAGTCCTGGAAACACCATATATTTT. The chain recombines TRBV28 with TRBJ1-3; D not certain. The CDR3 extends over 14 amino acids. The ends were cut back, 5 bases at V and 2 bases at J, with 10 bases in the middle. CDR1 is MDHEN, CDR2 SYDVKM, per germline.

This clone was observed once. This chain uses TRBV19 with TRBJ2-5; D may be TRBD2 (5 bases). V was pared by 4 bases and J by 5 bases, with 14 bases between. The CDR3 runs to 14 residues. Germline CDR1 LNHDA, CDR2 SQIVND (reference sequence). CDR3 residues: CASSTKGVRETQYF. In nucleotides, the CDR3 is TGTGCCAGTAGTACGAAGGGAGTGAGGGAGACCCAGTACTTC.

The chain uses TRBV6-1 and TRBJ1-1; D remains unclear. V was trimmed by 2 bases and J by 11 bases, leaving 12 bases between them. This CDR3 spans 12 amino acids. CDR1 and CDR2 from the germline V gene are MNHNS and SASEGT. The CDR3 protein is CASSELGIGAFF. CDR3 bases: TGTGCCAGCAGTGAACTAGGTATCGGTGCTTTCTTT.

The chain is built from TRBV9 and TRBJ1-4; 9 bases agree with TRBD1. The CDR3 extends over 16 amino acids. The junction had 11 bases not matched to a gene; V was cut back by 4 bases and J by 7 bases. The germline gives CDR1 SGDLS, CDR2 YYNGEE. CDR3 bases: TGTGCCAGCAGCCCCCAGACAGGGGGTAGTGGTGAAAAACTGTTTTTT. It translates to CASSPQTGGSGEKLFF.

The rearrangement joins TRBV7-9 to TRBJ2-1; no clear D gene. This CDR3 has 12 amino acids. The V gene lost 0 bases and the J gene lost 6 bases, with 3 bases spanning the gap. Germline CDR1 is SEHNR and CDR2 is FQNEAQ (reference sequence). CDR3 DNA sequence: TGTGCCAGCAGCTTAGCCGTCAATGAGCAGTTCTTC. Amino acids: CASSLAVNEQFF. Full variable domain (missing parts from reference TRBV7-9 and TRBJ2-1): DTGVSQNPRHKITKRGQNVTFRCDPISEHNRLYWYRQTLGQGPEFLTYFQNEAQLEKSRLLSDRFSAERPKGSFSTLEIQRTEQGDSAMYLCASSLAVNEQFFGPGTRLTVL.

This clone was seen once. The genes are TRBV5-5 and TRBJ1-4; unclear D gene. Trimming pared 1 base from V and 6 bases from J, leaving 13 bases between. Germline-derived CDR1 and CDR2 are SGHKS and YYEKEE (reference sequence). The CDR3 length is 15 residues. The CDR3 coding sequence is TGTGCCAGCAGCTTGTCGGGGAGTAGGGATGAAAAACTGTTTTTT. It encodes CASSLSGSRDEKLFF.

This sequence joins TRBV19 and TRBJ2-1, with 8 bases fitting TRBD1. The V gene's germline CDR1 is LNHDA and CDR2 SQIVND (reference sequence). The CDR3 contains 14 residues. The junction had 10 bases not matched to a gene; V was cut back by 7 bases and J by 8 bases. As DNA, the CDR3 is TGTGCCAGTAACCAAGACAGGGGATGGGATGAGCAGTTCTTC. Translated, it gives CASNQDRGWDEQFF.

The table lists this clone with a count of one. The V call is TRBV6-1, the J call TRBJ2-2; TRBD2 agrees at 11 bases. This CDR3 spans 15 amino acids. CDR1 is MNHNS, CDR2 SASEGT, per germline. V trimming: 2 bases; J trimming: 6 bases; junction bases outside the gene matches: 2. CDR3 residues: CASSEISGGAGELFF. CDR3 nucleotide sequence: TGTGCCAGCAGTGAAATTAGCGGGGGGGCCGGGGAGCTGTTTTTT.

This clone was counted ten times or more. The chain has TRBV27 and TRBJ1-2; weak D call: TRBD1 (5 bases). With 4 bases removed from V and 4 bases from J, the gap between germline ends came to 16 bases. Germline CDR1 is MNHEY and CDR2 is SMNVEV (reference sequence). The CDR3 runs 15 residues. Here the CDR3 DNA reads TGTGCCAGCAGTTGGGGCGGGGGTGGGGCCTATGGCTACACCTTC. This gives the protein CASSWGGGGAYGYTF.

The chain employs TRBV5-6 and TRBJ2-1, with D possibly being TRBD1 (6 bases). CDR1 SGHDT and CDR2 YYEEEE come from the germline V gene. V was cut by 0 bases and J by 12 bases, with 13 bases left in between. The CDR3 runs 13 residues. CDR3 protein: CASSLVRQGGQFF. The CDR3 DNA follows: TGTGCCAGCAGCTTGGTGAGACAAGGGGGGCAGTTCTTC. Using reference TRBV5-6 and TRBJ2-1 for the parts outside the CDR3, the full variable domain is DAGVTQSPTHLIKTRGQQVTLRCSPKSGHDTVSWYQQALGQGPQFIFQYYEEEERQRGNFPDRFSGHQFPNYSSELNVNALLLGDSALYLCASSLVRQGGQFFGPGTRLTVL.

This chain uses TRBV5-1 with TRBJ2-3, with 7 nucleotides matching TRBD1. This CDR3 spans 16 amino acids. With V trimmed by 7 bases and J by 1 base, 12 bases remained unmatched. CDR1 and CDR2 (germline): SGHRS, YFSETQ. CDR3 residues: CASAGLTGSGTDTQYF. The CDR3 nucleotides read TGCGCCAGCGCCGGACTGACAGGGTCGGGCACAGATACGCAGTATTTT.

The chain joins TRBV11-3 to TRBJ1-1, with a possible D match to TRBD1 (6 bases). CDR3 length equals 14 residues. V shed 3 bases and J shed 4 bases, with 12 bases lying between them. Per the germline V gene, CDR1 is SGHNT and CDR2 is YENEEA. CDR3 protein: CASSLRQGSTEAFF. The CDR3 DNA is TGTGCCAGCAGCTTGCGTCAGGGGAGCACTGAAGCTTTCTTT.

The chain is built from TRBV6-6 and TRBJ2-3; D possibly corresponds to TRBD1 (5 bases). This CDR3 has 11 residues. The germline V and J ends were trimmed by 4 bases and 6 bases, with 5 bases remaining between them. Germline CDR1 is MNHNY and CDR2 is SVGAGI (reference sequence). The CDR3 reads CASSSGDTQYF. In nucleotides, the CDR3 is TGTGCCAGCAGTTCAGGGGATACGCAGTATTTT.